The clone carrying this T cell receptor beta chain occurred a few times. Treatment indicated: oral pan-JAK inhibitor, 5-10 mg twice daily. RNA extraction and reverse transcription yielded cDNA as sequencing template. TCRdb keeps only in-frame clones here, not all; method: immunoSEQ multiplex PCR. Of some 130,000 clones listed, 50% to 55% are singletons. Germline V CDR1 and CDR2: SEHNR, FQNEAQ (reference sequence). Unmatched junction bases numbered 5, after V lost 3 bases and J lost 4 bases. This CDR3 contains 15 residues. The data belong to a study of CD8+ T cells in alopecia areata. This chain connects TRBV7-9 to TRBJ2-7; TRBD1 agrees at 11 bases. This specimen was CD4+ T cells sorted from blood, taken at week 4, from a patient treated with tofacitinib. This sequence was found in a human donor with alopecia areata. The CDR3 sequence is CASSLGQGVGYEQYF. CDR3 in DNA: TGTGCCAGCAGCTTGGGACAGGGGGTGGGGTACGAGCAGTACTTC.